The 5 T cell receptor beta chains given below trace back to one sample, sequenced in a study of blood T cell repertoires in COVID-19. Produced via immunoSEQ multiplex PCR; TCRdb's table is partial and in-frame only. The sample has some 250,000 clones, roughly nine tenths seen once. Sequenced input: PBMCs or T cells enriched from blood (not recorded which). The receptor set was obtained from a human donor in a cohort exposed to, infected with or recovered from COVID-19 (not recorded which). The donor label of this sample is uncertain.

J is TRBJ1-4 and V is TRBV29-1, with D perhaps TRBD1 (5 bases). Trimming left V 5 bases short and J 8 bases short, with 15 bases between. The CDR3 sequence is 13 residues long. Germline assignment: CDR1 SQVTM and CDR2 ANQGSEA. CDR3 loop: CSVIGAKAEKLFF. DNA of the CDR3: TGCAGCGTTATTGGGGCGAAAGCGGAAAAACTGTTTTTT.

The gene calls are TRBV4-2 and TRBJ2-6; D gene unclear. This CDR3 has 16 amino acids. Trimming cost V 2 bases and J 0 bases, with 8 bases left between them. From germline, CDR1 is LGHNA and CDR2 YNFKEQ. DNA of the CDR3: TGTGCCAGCAGCCAACCGCTAGGCTCTGGGGCCAACGTCCTGACTTTC. It specifies CASSQPLGSGANVLTF.

V is TRBV9 and J is TRBJ1-2; D perhaps matches TRBD1 (6 bases). The CDR3 totals 15 residues. The germline V and J ends were trimmed by 0 bases and 3 bases, with 12 bases remaining between them. Germline V lookup: CDR1 SGDLS, CDR2 YYNGEE. CDR3 coding DNA: TGTGCCAGCAGCGTAGAGGCAGGGGACGACTATGGCTACACCTTC. Translating it yields CASSVEAGDDYGYTF.

This clone occurred once. The chain has TRBV6-1 and TRBJ1-4; perhaps TRBD1 as D (5 bases). This CDR3 spans 15 amino acids. Trimming took off 2 bases at V and 6 bases at J, with 13 bases between the two ends. The V gene's germline CDR1 is MNHNS and CDR2 SASEGT. The CDR3 coding sequence is TGTGCCAGCAGTGAACGGCCAGGGAGGGATGAAAAACTGTTTTTT. Encoded protein: CASSERPGRDEKLFF.

The chain is built from TRBV2 and TRBJ1-1; D remains ambiguous. This CDR3 has 11 residues. With 9 bases removed from V and 7 bases from J, the gap between germline ends came to 12 bases. Germline CDR1 reads SNHLY; CDR2 reads FYNNEI. In nucleotides, the CDR3 is TGTGCCAGGGGAGGGAATGGTGAAGCTTTCTTT. Amino acid sequence: CARGGNGEAFF.